The next 17 T cell receptor beta chains were all read from a single sample in a study of blood T cells in healthy people across ages (dated by TCRdb to about 2015). Library preparation used 5' RACE. The reads were generated on an Illumina HiSeq 2500. A second about 7 to 11 cycle PCR used a sample-barcoded 5' primer and a J-beta primer mix. TCRdb reran the public reads through fastp at Q25 and MiXCR, keeping productive beta chains. When rows share a CDR3 protein, they turn into one entry using the most common DNA and genes. The sample yields around 800,000 distinct CDR3 sequences; under 30% were counted once. About 2.9% of the sample is in the top ten clones. The same specimen was also included in a second study, on T cells of mothers and their children.

Sequencing used blood. The origin of the receptors is a boy younger than 18 in good health.

This clonotype occurred a few times. This chain links TRBV12-3 or TRBV12-4 with TRBJ2-1; 8 bases line up with TRBD2. Trimming at V came to 4 bases and at J to 0 bases, leaving 8 bases not matched to a gene. The CDR3 extends over 17 amino acids. The CDR3 region is CASSSAGGWVSYNEQFF. In DNA, the CDR3 is TGTGCCAGCAGTTCCGCGGGGGGATGGGTCTCCTACAATGAGCAGTTCTTC.

The chain links TRBV4-3 to TRBJ2-4, with a possible D match to TRBD2 (6 bases). The CDR3 is 17 residues long. Germline CDR1 is LGHNA and CDR2 is YSLEER. The V end lost 0 bases, the J end lost 6 bases, and 18 bases lay between the germline ends. The CDR3 sequence is CASSQDPGGGRVNIQYF. As DNA, the CDR3 is TGCGCCAGCAGCCAAGATCCCGGGGGTGGTCGGGTAAACATTCAGTACTTC.

The rearrangement links TRBV20-1 to TRBJ2-3; 7 nucleotides match TRBD1. The ends lost 6 bases at V and 0 bases at J; junction bases unmatched: 9. The germline V gene encodes CDR1 DFQATT and CDR2 SNEGSKA (reference sequence). CDR3 length: 15 residues. CDR3 DNA sequence: TGCAGTGCCGCCTCGGACAGGTCTAGCACAGATACGCAGTATTTT. It is translated as CSAASDRSSTDTQYF.

There are a few counts of this clonotype. This rearrangement joins TRBV25-1 to TRBJ1-4, with D possibly TRBD1 on 5 matching bases. Trimming left V 8 bases short and J 0 bases short, with 13 bases between. Per germline, CDR1 MGHDK and CDR2 SYGVNS. The length of the CDR3 is 15 residues. The CDR3 sequence is CASGLGGATNEKLFF. The CDR3 DNA reads TGTGCCAGCGGACTCGGGGGTGCAACTAATGAAAAACTGTTTTTT.

The V call is TRBV9, the J call TRBJ2-2; D might be TRBD1 (5 bases). Per the germline V gene, CDR1 is SGDLS and CDR2 is YYNGEE. V shed 7 bases and J shed 5 bases, with 15 bases lying between them. The CDR3 has 14 residues. CDR3 coding DNA: TGTGCCAGCCGTCCTGAAGGGGCGACCGGGGAGCTGTTTTTT. Protein product: CASRPEGATGELFF.

V usage is TRBV24-1 and J usage is TRBJ1-4; unclear D gene. Germline assignment: CDR1 KGHDR and CDR2 SFDVKD. Trimming took 4 bases from V and 3 from J, leaving 14 bases between them. The CDR3 extends over 16 amino acids. The CDR3 DNA reads TGTGCCACCAGTGAATGTCAGGAGCCATCTAATGAAAAACTGTTTTTT. It yields the protein CATSECQEPSNEKLFF.

This clonotype was detected only a few times. V usage is TRBV20-1 and J usage is TRBJ2-1; no reliable D call. Germline CDR1 and CDR2: DFQATT and SNEGSKA (reference sequence). CDR3 length: 14 amino acids. Trimming left V 4 bases short and J 4 bases short, with 14 bases between. CDR3 DNA sequence: TGCAGTGCTAATCGACCCCGACCTTACAATGAGCAGTTCTTC. It yields the protein CSANRPRPYNEQFF.

Many counts were recorded for this clonotype. The chain carries TRBV6-6 and TRBJ2-5; 8 bases match TRBD1. The J call could be wrong; TRBJ2-7 is a better fit for the DNA end. CDR1 is MNHNY and CDR2 is SVGAGI in the germline V gene (reference sequence). The CDR3 runs to 13 residues. The CDR3 coding sequence is TGTGCCAGCAGTCGACAGGGGCCGTACGAGCAGTACTTC. Translating gives CASSRQGPYEQYF.

The chain links TRBV2 to TRBJ2-3, with no clear D. Germline assignment: CDR1 SNHLY and CDR2 FYNNEI. CDR3 length: 14 residues. With 4 bases removed from V and 2 bases from J, the gap between germline ends came to 10 bases. The CDR3: CASSGELSTDTQYF. The CDR3 region has the DNA TGTGCCAGCAGTGGAGAACTATCCACAGATACGCAGTATTTT.

Written as DNA, the CDR3 is TGTGCCAGCAGTCGCCGTTCACAGGGGGCCGTTAGAGCTTTCTTT. The encoded protein is CASSRRSQGAVRAFF. The chain combines TRBV9 with TRBJ1-1, with 9 bases fitting TRBD1. Germline-derived CDR1 and CDR2 are SGDLS and YYNGEE. CDR3 length: 15 residues. V gave up 5 bases and J gave up 10 bases; unmatched junction bases: 15.

V usage is TRBV20-1 and J usage is TRBJ2-1; 12 bases fit TRBD2. J lost 6 bases, V lost 0 bases, and 15 bases had no gene match. The CDR3 is 19 residues long. CDR1 is DFQATT, CDR2 SNEGSKA, per germline (reference sequence). The CDR3 here is CSARDQASGGVNPANEQFF. The DNA of the CDR3 is TGCAGTGCTAGAGATCAGGCTAGCGGGGGGGTAAACCCCGCCAATGAGCAGTTCTTC.

This clonotype was observed a few times. The V and J genes are TRBV5-1 and TRBJ2-5; maybe TRBD2 (6 bases). Between the trimmed V and J ends, which lost 3 bases and 0 bases, there was a span of 9 bases. Germline V CDR1 and CDR2: SGHRS, YFSETQ. There are 14 residues in the CDR3. CDR3 coding DNA: TGCGCCAGCAGCTCACGGGGGTACCAAGAGACCCAGTACTTC. It yields the protein CASSSRGYQETQYF.

The chain is built from TRBV19 and TRBJ1-4; D ambiguous. The germline gives CDR1 LNHDA, CDR2 SQIVND (reference sequence). The CDR3 extends over 15 amino acids. V lost 5 bases and J 7 bases, leaving 17 bases between the germline ends. The CDR3, as DNA: TGTGCCAGTAGTGCCGCGGGTCTCCCGACTGAAAAACTGTTTTTT. It specifies CASSAAGLPTEKLFF.

This clonotype was counted between two and nine times. This chain uses TRBV21-1 with TRBJ2-5; TRBD1 is the table's D call and was not checked against the DNA. TRBV21-1 is noted as a pseudogene. The CDR3 spans 16 residues. CDR3 in amino acids: CASSKGRQDLQETQYF. CDR3 DNA: TGTGCCAGCAGCAAAGGGAGACAGGACCTCCAAGAGACCCAGTACTTC.

This clonotype was detected a few times. The rearrangement joins TRBV6-5 to TRBJ2-3; D uncertain. The germline gives CDR1 MNHEY, CDR2 SVGAGI. Trimming left V 0 bases short and J 5 bases short, with 6 bases between. This CDR3 comprises 13 residues. This chain's CDR3 is CASSYSMGDTQYF. The CDR3 region has the DNA TGTGCCAGCAGTTACTCGATGGGAGATACGCAGTATTTT.

This clonotype was seen a few times. The chain links TRBV9 to TRBJ2-5; D is ambiguous. Trimming removed 5 bases at V and 3 bases at J, with 11 bases between. CDR1 and CDR2 from the germline V gene are SGDLS and YYNGEE. The CDR3 spans 13 residues. The CDR3 coding sequence is TGTGCCAGCAGTGCTCGGCGAAAAGAGACCCAGTACTTC. Translation gives CASSARRKETQYF.

This sequence joins TRBV3-1 and TRBJ2-5; D remains ambiguous. V shed 4 bases and J shed 2 bases, with 11 bases lying between them. The CDR3 sequence is 14 residues long. From germline, CDR1 is LGHDT and CDR2 YNNKEL (reference sequence). The DNA of the CDR3 is TGTGCCAGCAGCCCACTTAGGGTACAAGAGACCCAGTACTTC. Translating it yields CASSPLRVQETQYF.